Described below is a single TCR beta chain sequence and its context. Its specific antigen is unknown. No qualities accompany the bases; no much larger clone lies one base away. The receptor library was made with the immunoSEQ multiplex PCR assay. A mixture of 60 forward primers for TCR Vbeta segments and 13 reverse primers for TCR Jbeta segments was used in the multiplex PCR. The CDR3 region of rearranged TCR beta genes was amplified from genomic DNA by a multiplex PCR assay. Amplified TCR beta libraries were sequenced as 87-base-pair reads on the Illumina HiSeq System. Turning to the authors' computational methods: In a later analysis, 77 million or so unique TCR beta chains were counted across the 500 to 850 repertoires, and about 10 million of these chains were shared by at least two donors. Raw reads were error-corrected and collapsed into unique sequences by a nearest-neighbor algorithm in which closely related sequences were merged to remove PCR and sequencing errors. To assign V, D and J gene segments, CDR3 sequences were aligned to IMGT reference sequences. For a sequence to be retained, a match of at least six nucleotides was required to both a V gene segment and a J gene segment. A rearrangement was called productive if the CDR3 had no stop codons and remained in frame with V and J, and every other rearrangement was called non-productive. CDR3 was defined according to IMGT convention as the region running from the second conserved V-encoded cysteine to the conserved J-encoded phenylalanine. Sequences without an unambiguous match to a single V gene segment were excluded from the earlier analysis of about 630 of the donors. In an earlier analysis of 587 of the donors, V segments were called functional above 56.7% productive rearrangements and were called segregating when the between-donor standard deviation exceeded 5%. A statistical classification framework was built to diagnose cytomegalovirus status from the catalog of TCR beta chain sequences. In a later analysis, V and J genes were assigned by comparing TCR nucleotide sequences against IMGT/GENE-DB human TR gene sequences. Using the TCRdist pipeline, a later analysis assigned CDR3 sequences along with most-parsimonious VDJ recombination scenarios. A later analysis defined each TCR beta chain by its CDR3 amino acid sequence plus V-gene family, and excluded reads lacking a unique V-gene family. To address suspected cross-contamination and a sequencing artifact, a later analysis removed around 600 highly shared, low-generation-probability nucleotide sequences. In a later analysis, a clonal expansion index for each public chain was calculated from normalized within-repertoire ranks of inferred template counts. In a later analysis, generation probabilities were computed with a VDJ recombination model fitted to out-of-frame rearrangements, and the resulting probabilities were checked against IGoR. A later analysis scored TCR-TCR, TCR-HLA and TCR-CMV co-occurrence with hypergeometric tests, applying a repertoire-size bias correction to TCR pairs. A later analysis estimated false discovery rates by permuting HLA or CMV assignments 20 times. A later analysis grouped co-occurring TCRs with DBSCAN, adding TCRdist sequence similarity when clustering within HLA-allele-positive subsets. Co-occurrence clustering excluded repertoires with fewer than 30,000 or more than 120,000 public chains, plus five with anomalous nucleotide sharing. This is the immuneACCESS table as TCRdb keeps it, with only in-frame sequences that have V and J called. A part of the clones is gone; compared with another copy, unresolved V genes explain less than half, and the rest is unexplained. V, J and clone size derive from that table, while D and trimming were established from the DNA sequence. The sample contains approximately 140,000 clones, about 80% of them found a single time. The ten top clones hold 2.5% to 3% of the sample.

The cohort comprised 550 to 700 healthy bone marrow donors. All cohort members were sampled while nominally healthy, although unrecorded immune exposures were likely present. The donor was CMV seronegative and belonged to the group of several hundred seronegative cohort members. Every donor gave a peripheral blood sample, and the peripheral blood mononuclear cells from that sample were used for TCR beta sequencing. Genomic DNA was extracted from the blood cell samples with the Qiagen DNeasy Blood Extraction Kit. The record originates from a study of cytomegalovirus exposure and HLA in healthy donors (dated by TCRdb to about 2017). In the study overall: In an earlier analysis of roughly 590 of the donors, approximately 260 Gb of sequence data and approximately 100 million unique TCR beta sequences from about 190 million T cells were reported. Roughly 310 gigabases of sequencing data and approximately 80 million unique TCR sequences were included in an early release covering roughly 600 HLA-typed donors. Of the approximately 370 genotyped donors, over 80% were placed in the genetic ancestry cluster associated with self-reported Caucasian donors. The study aimed to test whether cataloging public T cell receptors could reveal signatures of past pathogen exposure. The T cell repertoires of roughly 660 subjects were profiled by immunosequencing and related to cytomegalovirus serostatus. A separate validation cohort of over 95 different subjects was used in addition to the approximately 670-subject first cohort. High-throughput TCR immunosequencing, statistical association of individual TCRs with disease status, and machine learning were combined to predict cytomegalovirus infection status. A later analysis re-analyzed previously published TCR beta repertoires from about 730 donors and added high-resolution HLA genotyping to study TCR occurrence patterns. Rather than using new phenotypic data, the later analysis identified candidate immune exposures from TCR beta sequences and from how often those sequences occurred across donors. To decide whether each TCR beta V gene segment behaved as functional or pseudogenic, an earlier analysis of fewer than 750 of the donors relied on high-throughput TCR beta sequencing. Alongside the repertoire data, information on donor age, sex, ethnicity and CMV serostatus was compiled. A later genetic analysis took genome-wide SNP genotypes for about 65% of the 666 donors and used that subset as a discovery cohort. Every repertoire in the discovery cohort had been generated on one and the same sequencing platform. Both class I and class II loci were covered by HLA typing, at four-digit resolution. The number of typed donors differed by locus: about 620-640 for A, B, C, DRB1 and DQB1; about 520 for DQA1; some 590 for DPA1; and some 470 for DPB1. Four or five DR-DQ haplotypes were handled as single units for association and clustering, since linkage in the cohort was strong. Among 300 to 500 genotyped donors of the cohort, an average of approximately 240,000 unique TCR beta nucleotide sequences was sequenced per donor, of which roughly 17% were non-productive. Points the paper makes about the study in general: Sequencing depth was assumed to be roughly uniform across donors in the presence/absence analyses, though that assumption may not hold. In this cohort, only TCR beta chains were sequenced, and detectable features were limited by the absence of alpha or paired-chain data. In an earlier analysis of some 500 of the donors, most TCR beta V segments appeared in productive rearrangements about 87% or about 30% of the time, broadly matching IMGT annotations. Some IMGT-functional V segments, including TRBV6-2 and TRBV6-3, could not be distinguished by the 87-base-pair reads and were therefore excluded. Most TCR sequences were seen in very few donors, while some public TCRs were found in many individuals. In vitro tests confirmed that three of the cytomegalovirus-associated TCR beta chains recognize cytomegalovirus antigens. In both the original and validation cohorts, the classifier was reported to diagnose cytomegalovirus status with high specificity and sensitivity. In a later analysis, most CMV-associated TCR beta chains were found to appear HLA-restricted, with HLA associations seemingly driven largely by CMV exposure. The study listed 150 to 200 TCR beta chains as associated with cytomegalovirus. A group of highly shared sequence variants was considered likely to be a technical artifact of the sequencing pipeline. The only immune exposure information available for the cohort was CMV serostatus. A further reported finding was that TCR beta sequences accurately predicted the HLA-A and HLA-B alleles for most subjects in the first cohort. Because counts were too low, roughly 18 rarely observed V segments, including chromosome 9 orphons, were left out of the earlier analysis of a few hundred of the donors. Because HLA typing was unavailable for some donors at each locus, only the typed subset was used in association tests. V-gene and J-gene trimming of TCR beta chains was associated with a missense DCLRE1C variant in a later genetic analysis, and the association was replicated in an independent cohort. In a later analysis, some 17,000 TCR beta sequences were associated with specific HLA alleles at a false discovery rate of 0.05. According to a later genetic analysis, donors in an Asian-associated ancestry cluster had fewer N-insertions in productive TCRs than the approximately 700-donor mean. It was suggested by the authors that the approach could potentially be generalized to other disease states and immunological phenotypes. Linkage disequilibrium might explain the correlated functional status among segregating V segments, but an unknown experimental factor could not be ruled out. According to a later analysis, parvovirus B19, influenza, CMV and Epstein-Barr virus appeared linked to several top co-occurrence clusters. A later analysis found that TCR association rates varied across HLA loci, with DRB1 alleles showing the most associated TCRs and HLA-C alleles the fewest. When HLA alleles, especially DR and DQ, strongly co-occurred, attributing TCR associations to individual alleles was difficult. Compared with equally common non-associated chains, HLA-associated TCR beta chains in a later analysis were more clonally expanded and had lower generation probabilities.

The junction shows trimming of 5 bases on V and 2 bases on J, and the gene matches do not reach 7 bases of it. The CDR3, from cysteine to phenylalanine, totals 15 residues. CDR3 DNA is the only sequence kept; it has 45 bases, read in frame from the first base. CDR1 and CDR2 are drawn from the germline V gene: SGDLS, YYNGEE. The sequence came from a boy under 10 years old in good health and CMV-seronegative. The chain joins TRBV9 to TRBJ2-3; TRBD1 matches 8 bases in the middle. Sequencing used PBMCs. The bases are TGTGCCAGCAGACAGGACAGGGACCTCACAGATACGCAGTATTTT. Translated, it reads CASRQDRDLTDTQYF.